This entry describes one T cell receptor (beta chain). Its antigen is unidentified. The data belong to a study of T cell responses to AZD1222 COVID-19 vaccine. Pooling was applied to second doses at about 4 or about 12 weeks. Some clones are missing from TCRdb's copy, which holds only in-frame ones; the method was immunoSEQ multiplex PCR. The table lists 150,000 to 200,000 clones, approximately 90% of them singletons. Findings of the study overall: Sampling captured repertoires only after the peak T cell response. Spike-specific TCRs gained breadth and depth after people received two AZD1222 doses. Seropositive status at baseline applied to only five to seven AZD1222 recipients.

The specimen comprised peripheral blood, sampled 28 days after the second AZD1222 dose. This TCR came from an adult who received the AZD1222 COVID-19 vaccine.

The CDR3 loop reads CASSQIAGQGSYNEQFF. CDR3 DNA sequence: TGTGCCAGCAGCCAGATCGCGGGACAGGGCTCCTACAATGAGCAGTTCTTC. The rearrangement joins TRBV3-1 (or the pseudogene TRBV3-2) to TRBJ2-1; TRBD1 aligns across 9 bases. This CDR3 comprises 17 residues. Germline V gene lookup returns CDR1 LGHDT and CDR2 YNNKEL (reference sequence). J was trimmed by 0 bases and V by 3 bases; bases with no gene match: 6.